Following are 22 T cell receptor beta chains from one sample sequenced in a study of shared clonotypes between healthy human individuals (dated by TCRdb to 2018 to 2021). Library creation used the immunoSEQ multiplex PCR assay. TCRdb retrieved this table from immuneACCESS and kept in-frame rearrangements only. Not all clones are present; in checked studies, unresolved V genes account for under half, and no reason is known for the remainder. Here the sample has some 2,000,000 clones; approximately 94% occur a single time. 0.13% of the sample goes to the ten largest clones. Sequencing used naive CD4+ T cells sorted from blood. The cell subset or site tag for this specimen amounts to: CD45RA+ positively selected. All receptors come from a man between 18 and 35 years old in good health.

As concerns this clone: The same CDR3 also results from other DNA sequences found in this sample. V is TRBV6-5 and J is TRBJ2-7; 12 bases map to TRBD2. With 6 bases clipped from V and 2 bases from J, the junction kept 2 bases outside the gene matches. The CDR3 runs 14 residues. Germline CDR1 is MNHEY and CDR2 is SVGAGI. DNA of the CDR3: TGTGCCAGCAGCCGGACTAGCGGGGCCTACGAGCAGTACTTC. It translates to CASSRTSGAYEQYF.

The chain has TRBV19 and TRBJ2-1, with D tentatively TRBD2 (6 bases). CDR1 and CDR2 (germline): LNHDA, SQIVND (reference sequence). Trimming cost V 1 base and J 7 bases, with 11 bases left between them. This CDR3 spans 14 amino acids. CDR3 residues: CASSIVGGVNEQFF. CDR3 bases: TGTGCCAGTAGTATAGTCGGAGGGGTGAATGAGCAGTTCTTC.

The CDR3 sequence: CASSFHQSNTEAFF. Written as DNA, the CDR3 is TGTGCCAGCAGTTTCCATCAGAGTAACACTGAAGCTTTCTTT. The chain couples TRBV28 to TRBJ1-1; D gene ambiguous. The CDR3 has 14 amino acids. Trimming removed 3 bases at V and 2 bases at J, with 10 bases between. CDR1 is MDHEN, CDR2 SYDVKM, per germline. The full variable domain, rest sourced from reference TRBV28 and TRBJ1-1, is DVKVTQSSRYLVKRTGEKVFLECVQDMDHENMFWYRQDPGLGLRLIYFSYDVKMKEKGDIPEGYSVSREKKERFSLILESASTNQTSMYLCASSFHQSNTEAFFGQGTRLTVV.

The V and J genes are TRBV2 and TRBJ1-1; 7 bases align to TRBD1. The CDR3 spans 14 residues. V was pared by 4 bases and J by 4 bases, with 6 bases of the junction left unmatched. CDR1 and CDR2 (germline): SNHLY, FYNNEI. CDR3 loop: CASSVGQFFTEAFF. DNA of the CDR3: TGTGCCAGCAGTGTGGGACAGTTTTTCACTGAAGCTTTCTTT.

This chain uses TRBV5-1 with TRBJ1-6; D is possibly TRBD1 (5 bases). Looked up from germline, CDR1 is SGHRS and CDR2 is YFSETQ. Trimming stripped 4 bases from V and 6 bases from J, with 17 bases between. The CDR3 contains 16 residues. In nucleotides, the CDR3 is TGCGCCAGCAGCCCGATTGGGGCAGGGATTAATTCACCCCTCCACTTT. Translation: CASSPIGAGINSPLHF. Complete variable domain (other parts from reference TRBV5-1 and TRBJ1-6): KAGVTQTPRYLIKTRGQQVTLSCSPISGHRSVSWYQQTPGQGLQFLFEYFSETQRNKGNFPGRFSGRQFSNSRSEMNVSTLELGDSALYLCASSPIGAGINSPLHFGNGTRLTVT.

Of note for this clone: Other nucleotide sequences in the sample specify the same CDR3. This chain links TRBV2 with TRBJ1-5, with TRBD1 matching over 7 bases. This CDR3 has 14 amino acids. Unmatched junction bases numbered 3, after V lost 3 bases and J lost 4 bases. CDR1 and CDR2 from the germline V gene are SNHLY and FYNNEI. CDR3 residues: CASSDGRGNQPQHF. CDR3 DNA sequence: TGTGCCAGCAGTGACGGCAGGGGGAATCAGCCCCAGCATTTT. The variable domain in full, completed from reference TRBV2 and TRBJ1-5, reads EPEVTQTPSHQVTQMGQEVILRCVPISNHLYFYWYRQILGQKVEFLVSFYNNEISEKSEIFDDQFSVERPDGSNFTLKIRSTKLEDSAMYFCASSDGRGNQPQHFGDGTRLSIL.

The chain couples TRBV5-1 to TRBJ2-3; perhaps D is TRBD1 or TRBD2 (5 bases each). CDR3 size: 13 residues. Germline V gene data show CDR1 as SGHRS and CDR2 as YFSETQ. V lost 3 bases and J 2 bases, leaving 7 bases between the germline ends. The CDR3 region has the DNA TGCGCCAGCAGCTGGGGGTTCACAGATACGCAGTATTTT. Translated: CASSWGFTDTQYF.

The chain joins TRBV10-3 to TRBJ2-3, with D hard to call. The germline V gene has CDR1 ENHRY and CDR2 SYGVKD. CDR3 size: 11 residues. The ends were cut back, 6 bases at V and 2 bases at J, with 3 bases in the middle. The CDR3 DNA follows: TGTGCCATCAGGGACACAGATACGCAGTATTTT. It specifies CAIRDTDTQYF.

V usage is TRBV27 and J usage is TRBJ1-1, with D uncertain. Trimming took off 8 bases at V and 4 bases at J, with 11 bases between the two ends. The CDR3 sequence is 12 residues long. Germline assignment: CDR1 MNHEY and CDR2 SMNVEV (reference sequence). The CDR3 region has the DNA TGTGCCAGCGCATCGGTAGGCACTGAAGCTTTCTTT. Protein: CASASVGTEAFF.

The V call is TRBV10-3, the J call TRBJ2-3; D gene unclear. The V gene's germline CDR1 is ENHRY and CDR2 SYGVKD. The CDR3 loop spans 13 amino acids. Trimming took 8 bases from V and 2 from J, leaving 11 bases between them. DNA of the CDR3: TGTGCCATCGCCCTCCGGGTCACAGATACGCAGTATTTT. This translates into CAIALRVTDTQYF.

This chain connects TRBV7-2 to TRBJ1-5, with D uncertain. This CDR3 is 15 amino acids long. V shed 1 base and J shed 3 bases, with 10 bases lying between them. The germline CDR1 and CDR2 sequences are SGHTA and FQGNSA. The CDR3 sequence: CASSLGGRLNQPQHF. The CDR3, as DNA: TGTGCCAGCAGCTTAGGAGGTAGACTCAATCAGCCCCAGCATTTT.

This clone was detected only once. This chain connects TRBV13 to TRBJ2-3; 13 bases map to TRBD2. Losses at the gene ends were 5 bases for V and 6 bases for J; bases not matched to a gene: 11. The CDR3 is 17 amino acids. Germline lookup yields CDR1 PRHDT and CDR2 FYEKMQ (reference sequence). The CDR3 nucleotides read TGTGCCAGCAGCCATCTTATGGGACTAGCGGGATTGGATACGCAGTATTTT. Its protein is CASSHLMGLAGLDTQYF.

The rearrangement joins TRBV5-6 to TRBJ2-7, with TRBD2 matching over 7 bases. The ends lost 2 bases at V and 2 bases at J; junction bases unmatched: 4. The CDR3 runs to 14 residues. CDR1 SGHDT and CDR2 YYEEEE come from the germline V gene. CDR3 sequence (DNA): TGTGCCAGCAGCTTCGGACTAGAAGCCTACGAGCAGTACTTC. Translated, it gives CASSFGLEAYEQYF.

The chain links TRBV9 to TRBJ1-1; a weak D match, TRBD1 (5 bases). The germline V gene encodes CDR1 SGDLS and CDR2 YYNGEE. The V gene lost 0 bases and the J gene lost 1 base, with 10 bases spanning the gap. The CDR3 sequence is 15 residues long. CDR3 loop: CASSVVGGGNTEAFF. The CDR3 DNA follows: TGTGCCAGCAGCGTAGTGGGGGGAGGGAACACTGAAGCTTTCTTT.

The V and J genes are TRBV7-9 and TRBJ2-5; perhaps TRBD1 as D (5 bases). The CDR3 spans 15 residues. The V end was cut by 3 bases, the J end by 5 bases, with 16 bases between. Per germline, CDR1 SEHNR and CDR2 FQNEAQ (reference sequence). For the CDR3, the DNA is TGTGCCAGCAGCTTCACCCAGGGAATGATTGAGACCCAGTACTTC. It translates to CASSFTQGMIETQYF.

As to this clone: The sample carries other DNA sequences with the same CDR3. The chain combines TRBV10-3 with TRBJ1-3; D uncertain. From germline, CDR1 is ENHRY and CDR2 SYGVKD. Trimming left V 4 bases short and J 0 bases short, with 4 bases between. The CDR3 sequence is 13 residues long. The CDR3 DNA sequence: TGTGCCATCAGTGGAATCTCTGGAAACACCATATATTTT. It specifies CAISGISGNTIYF.

The table lists this clone with a count of one. This chain connects TRBV7-9 to TRBJ1-6; D unclear. Germline V gene data show CDR1 as SEHNR and CDR2 as FQNEAQ (reference sequence). The CDR3 has 14 residues. Trimming pared 3 bases from V and 3 bases from J, leaving 6 bases between. Here the CDR3 reads CASSLQVYNSPLHF. CDR3 in DNA: TGTGCCAGCAGCTTGCAGGTCTATAATTCACCCCTCCACTTT.

Remarks on this clone: The sample contains more than one DNA sequence encoding this CDR3. The chain combines TRBV19 with TRBJ1-5; possibly TRBD1 for D (6 bases). Per germline, CDR1 LNHDA and CDR2 SQIVND (reference sequence). V was trimmed by 7 bases and J by 4 bases, leaving 14 bases between them. This CDR3 has 14 amino acids. The CDR3 region has the DNA TGTGCCAGTAACGCCGGAGGGGGGAATCAGCCCCAGCATTTT. Protein product: CASNAGGGNQPQHF.

J is TRBJ1-2 and V is TRBV30; unclear D gene. CDR1 and CDR2 from the germline V gene are GTSNPN and SVGIG (reference sequence). V was shortened by 0 bases and J by 4 bases, with 12 bases between the two germline ends. This CDR3 has 14 residues. The CDR3 is CAWSVRGSTYGYTF. CDR3 bases: TGTGCCTGGAGTGTACGAGGCAGCACCTATGGCTACACCTTC. The full variable domain, in which reference TRBV30 and TRBJ1-2 provide the parts outside the CDR3, is SQTIHQWPATLVQPVGSPLSLECTVEGTSNPNLYWYRQAAGRGLQLLFYSVGIGQISSEVPQNLSASRPQDRQFILSSKKLLLSDSGFYLCAWSVRGSTYGYTFGSGTRLTVV.

CDR3 nucleotide sequence: TGTGCCAGCAGTTTATACAGCGTCATCTCCTACGAGCAGTACTTC. It encodes CASSLYSVISYEQYF. The V gene is TRBV28, the J gene TRBJ2-7; D uncertain. Germline V gene sequence: CDR1 MDHEN, CDR2 SYDVKM. Trimming pared 1 base from V and 0 bases from J, leaving 10 bases between. The CDR3 has 15 residues.

V usage is TRBV29-1 and J usage is TRBJ2-3; 8 bases agree with TRBD2. J was trimmed by 2 bases and V by 5 bases; bases with no gene match: 3. There are 13 residues in the CDR3. Germline CDR1 and CDR2: SQVTM and ANQGSEA. The CDR3 here is CSVSGGPTDTQYF. The CDR3 nucleotides are TGCAGCGTTAGCGGGGGCCCCACAGATACGCAGTATTTT.

The chain couples TRBV6-1 to TRBJ2-7; a possible D gene is TRBD2 (5 bases). CDR1 MNHNS and CDR2 SASEGT come from the germline V gene. This CDR3 contains 14 residues. V lost 3 bases and J 3 bases, leaving 12 bases between the germline ends. The CDR3 is CASSEGGLIYEQYF. The CDR3 coding sequence is TGTGCCAGCAGTGAGGGTGGACTGATCTACGAGCAGTACTTC.